The 5 T cell receptor beta chains reported below all come from one sample, sequenced in a study of identifying expanded T cells in peripheral blood (dated by TCRdb to the late 2010s). Library preparation used the immunoSEQ multiplex PCR assay. The source is immuneACCESS, and TCRdb retained only in-frame sequences with V and J called. Part of the clones is not carried over; for the studies checked, unresolved V genes explain less than half of this, and the remainder is unexplained. The sample table lists tens of thousands of clones, approximately 88% of them with a count of one. The ten largest account for 4% of the sample. Sample: blood. These receptors came from a person aged 18 to 70 in good health.

The V and J genes are TRBV19 and TRBJ2-3; 9 nucleotides align to TRBD1. CDR1 LNHDA and CDR2 SQIVND come from the germline V gene (reference sequence). Losses at the gene ends were 4 bases for V and 4 bases for J; bases not matched to a gene: 0. The CDR3 has 13 residues. The DNA of the CDR3 is TGTGCCAGTAGTAGGGACAGGGCAGATACGCAGTATTTT. Protein sequence: CASSRDRADTQYF.

The chain links TRBV6-6 to TRBJ1-3, with a tentative D call TRBD1 (5 bases). V gave up 7 bases and J gave up 2 bases, with 15 bases separating them. Germline V gene sequence: CDR1 MNHNY, CDR2 SVGAGI (reference sequence). This CDR3 is 15 amino acids long. CDR3 loop: CASNNPQGTGNTIYF. The CDR3 DNA follows: TGTGCCAGCAACAACCCCCAGGGTACTGGAAACACCATATATTTT.

The chain employs TRBV4-1 and TRBJ1-2; D unclear. The V end lost 4 bases, the J end lost 1 base, and 13 bases lay between the germline ends. CDR3 length: 15 residues. From germline, CDR1 is MGHRA and CDR2 YSYEKL. The CDR3 bases are TGCGCCAGCAGCCCCCCCAGCCAGCTTAACTATGGCTACACCTTC. Residues: CASSPPSQLNYGYTF.

By sample fraction, this clone is medium-sized. The rearrangement joins TRBV10-3 to TRBJ2-7; D is tentatively TRBD1 or TRBD2 (7 bases each). The CDR3 is 15 amino acids. CDR1 is ENHRY, CDR2 SYGVKD, per germline. Trimming removed 6 bases at V and 1 base at J, with 16 bases between. CDR3 loop: CAIRGGDRPSYEQYF. The CDR3 nucleotides read TGTGCCATCAGGGGGGGGGACAGACCATCCTACGAGCAGTACTTC.

This clone was detected once. V gene TRBV27 combines with J gene TRBJ1-2; D unresolved. Per the germline V gene, CDR1 is MNHEY and CDR2 is SMNVEV (reference sequence). CDR3 size: 16 residues. Trimming cost V 8 bases and J 4 bases, with 23 bases left between them. The CDR3 coding sequence is TGTGCCAGCTCCACTACCCCCTGGGCTGCGGGCTATGGCTACACCTTC. Amino acid sequence: CASSTTPWAAGYGYTF.